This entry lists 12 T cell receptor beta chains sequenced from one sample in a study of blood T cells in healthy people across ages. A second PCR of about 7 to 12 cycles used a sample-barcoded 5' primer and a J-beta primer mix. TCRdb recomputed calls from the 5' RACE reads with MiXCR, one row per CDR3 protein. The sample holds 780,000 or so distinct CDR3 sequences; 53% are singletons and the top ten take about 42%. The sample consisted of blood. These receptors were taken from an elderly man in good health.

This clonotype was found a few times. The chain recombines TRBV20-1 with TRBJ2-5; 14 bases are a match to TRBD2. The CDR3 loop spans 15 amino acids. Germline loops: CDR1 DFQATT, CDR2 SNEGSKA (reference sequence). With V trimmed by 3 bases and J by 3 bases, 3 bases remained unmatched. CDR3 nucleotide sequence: TGCAGTGCTAGCAAGACTAGCGGGAGGGAAGAGACCCAGTACTTC. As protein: CSASKTSGREETQYF.

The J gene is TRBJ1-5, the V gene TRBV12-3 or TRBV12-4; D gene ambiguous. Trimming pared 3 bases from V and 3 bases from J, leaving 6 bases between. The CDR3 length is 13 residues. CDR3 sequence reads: CASSFRINQPQHF. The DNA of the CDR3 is TGTGCCAGCAGTTTTAGAATCAATCAGCCCCAGCATTTT.

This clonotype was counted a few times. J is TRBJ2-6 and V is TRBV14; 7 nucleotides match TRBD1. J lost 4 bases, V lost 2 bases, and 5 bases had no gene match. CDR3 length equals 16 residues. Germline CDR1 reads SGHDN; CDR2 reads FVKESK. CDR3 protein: CASSQLRGLGANVLTF. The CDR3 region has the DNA TGTGCCAGCAGCCAACTGAGGGGGCTCGGGGCCAACGTCCTGACTTTC.

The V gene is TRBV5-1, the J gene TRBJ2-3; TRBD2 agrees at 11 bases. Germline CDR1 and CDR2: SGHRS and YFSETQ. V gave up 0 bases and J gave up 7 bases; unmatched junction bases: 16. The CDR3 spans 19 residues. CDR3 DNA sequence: TGCGCCAGCAGCTTGGGACCGGGACTAGCGGTCGAAAGCGGGTATACGCAGTATTTT. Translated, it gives CASSLGPGLAVESGYTQYF.

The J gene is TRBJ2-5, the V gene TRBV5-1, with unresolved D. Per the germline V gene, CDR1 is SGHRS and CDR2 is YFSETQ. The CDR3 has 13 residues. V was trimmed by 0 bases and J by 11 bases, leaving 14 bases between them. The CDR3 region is CASSLARANEQYF. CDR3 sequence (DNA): TGCGCCAGCAGCTTGGCTAGGGCCAATGAGCAGTACTTC.

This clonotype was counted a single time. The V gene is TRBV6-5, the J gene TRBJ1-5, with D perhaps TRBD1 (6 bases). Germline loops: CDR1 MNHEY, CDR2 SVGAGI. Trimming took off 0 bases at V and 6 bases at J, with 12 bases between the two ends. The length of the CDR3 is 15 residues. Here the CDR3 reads CASSYSMGGGQPQHF. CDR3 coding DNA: TGTGCCAGCAGTTACTCGATGGGGGGCGGTCAGCCCCAGCATTTT.

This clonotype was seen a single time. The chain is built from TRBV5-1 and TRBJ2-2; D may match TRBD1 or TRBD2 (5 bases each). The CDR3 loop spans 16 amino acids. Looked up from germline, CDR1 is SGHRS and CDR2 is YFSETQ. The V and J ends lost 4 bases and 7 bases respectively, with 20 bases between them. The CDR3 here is CASSPNLGALGGELFF. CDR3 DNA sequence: TGCGCCAGCAGCCCCAACCTCGGGGCCCTCGGCGGGGAGCTGTTTTTT.

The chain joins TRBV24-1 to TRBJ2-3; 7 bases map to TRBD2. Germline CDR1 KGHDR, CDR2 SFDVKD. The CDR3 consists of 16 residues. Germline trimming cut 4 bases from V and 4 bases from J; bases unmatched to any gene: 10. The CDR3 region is CATSDSSGGAPDTQYF. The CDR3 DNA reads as TGTGCCACCAGTGACTCTAGCGGTGGTGCGCCAGATACGCAGTATTTT.

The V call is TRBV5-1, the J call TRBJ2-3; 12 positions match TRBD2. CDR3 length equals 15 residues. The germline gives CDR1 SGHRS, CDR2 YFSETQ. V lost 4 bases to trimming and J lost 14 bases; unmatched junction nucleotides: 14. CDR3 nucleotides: TGCGCCAGCAGCAGCGGGACTAGCGGGTTCAGATACGCGTATTTT. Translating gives CASSSGTSGFRYAYF.

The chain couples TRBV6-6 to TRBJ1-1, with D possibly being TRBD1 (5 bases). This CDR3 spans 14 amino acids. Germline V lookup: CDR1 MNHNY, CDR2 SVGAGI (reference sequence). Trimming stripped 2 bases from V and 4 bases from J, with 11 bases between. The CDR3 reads CASSYPGGGTEAFF. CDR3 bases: TGTGCCAGCAGTTACCCGGGGGGAGGCACTGAAGCTTTCTTT.

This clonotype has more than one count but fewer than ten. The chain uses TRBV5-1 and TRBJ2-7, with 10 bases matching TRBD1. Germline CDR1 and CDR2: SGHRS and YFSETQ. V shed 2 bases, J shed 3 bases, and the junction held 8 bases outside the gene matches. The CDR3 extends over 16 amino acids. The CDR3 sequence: CASSFFETGGYYEQYF. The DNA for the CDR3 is TGCGCCAGCAGCTTTTTTGAGACAGGGGGCTACTACGAGCAGTACTTC.

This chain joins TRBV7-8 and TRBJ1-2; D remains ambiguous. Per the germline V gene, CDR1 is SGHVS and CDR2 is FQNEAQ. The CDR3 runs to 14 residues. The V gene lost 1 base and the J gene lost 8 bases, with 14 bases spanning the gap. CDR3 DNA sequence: TGTGCCAGCAGCTTAGAAGAGGCGCGAAAGGGCTACACCTTC. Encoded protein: CASSLEEARKGYTF.